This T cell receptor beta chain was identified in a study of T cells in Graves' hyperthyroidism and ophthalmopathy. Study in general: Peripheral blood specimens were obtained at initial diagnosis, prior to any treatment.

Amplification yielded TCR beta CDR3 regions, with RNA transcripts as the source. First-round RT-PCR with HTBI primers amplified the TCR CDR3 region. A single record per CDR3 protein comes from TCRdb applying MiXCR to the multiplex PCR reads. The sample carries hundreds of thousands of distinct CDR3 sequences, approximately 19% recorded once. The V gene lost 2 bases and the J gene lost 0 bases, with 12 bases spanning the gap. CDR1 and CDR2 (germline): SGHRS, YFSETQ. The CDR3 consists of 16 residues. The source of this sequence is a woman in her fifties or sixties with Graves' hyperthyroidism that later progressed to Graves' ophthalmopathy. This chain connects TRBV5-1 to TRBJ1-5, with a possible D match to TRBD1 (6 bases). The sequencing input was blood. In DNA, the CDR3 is TGCGCCAGCAGCTTCGGGGGGCTTAATAGCAATCAGCCCCAGCATTTT. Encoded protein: CASSFGGLNSNQPQHF.